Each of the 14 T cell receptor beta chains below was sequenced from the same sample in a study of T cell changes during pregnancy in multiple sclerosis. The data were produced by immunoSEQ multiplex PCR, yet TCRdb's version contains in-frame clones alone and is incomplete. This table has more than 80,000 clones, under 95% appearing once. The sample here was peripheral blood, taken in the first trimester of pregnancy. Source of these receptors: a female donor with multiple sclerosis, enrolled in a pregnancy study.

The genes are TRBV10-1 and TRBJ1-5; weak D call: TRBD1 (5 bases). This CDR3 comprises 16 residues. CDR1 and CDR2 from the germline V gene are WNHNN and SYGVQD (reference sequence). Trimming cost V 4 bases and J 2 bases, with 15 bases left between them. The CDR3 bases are TGCGCCAGCAGTGGACAACCCCCGGGGGGCAATCAGCCCCAGCATTTT. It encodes CASSGQPPGGNQPQHF.

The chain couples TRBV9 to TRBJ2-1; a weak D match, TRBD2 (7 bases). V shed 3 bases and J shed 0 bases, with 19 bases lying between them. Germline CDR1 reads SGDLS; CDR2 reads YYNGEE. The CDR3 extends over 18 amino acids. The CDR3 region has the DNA TGTGCCAGCAGCGGAGGGGGGAGGCGGGGGAGCTCCTACAATGAGCAGTTCTTC. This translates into CASSGGGRRGSSYNEQFF.

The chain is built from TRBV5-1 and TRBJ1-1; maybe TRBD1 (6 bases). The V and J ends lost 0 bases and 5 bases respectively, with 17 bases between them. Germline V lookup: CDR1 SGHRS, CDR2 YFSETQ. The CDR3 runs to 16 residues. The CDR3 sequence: CASSLVGGRGNTEAFF. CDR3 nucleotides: TGCGCCAGCAGCTTGGTCGGGGGGCGAGGGAATACTGAAGCTTTCTTT. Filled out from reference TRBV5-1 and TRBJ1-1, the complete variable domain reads KAGVTQTPRYLIKTRGQQVTLSCSPISGHRSVSWYQQTPGQGLQFLFEYFSETQRNKGNFPGRFSGRQFSNSRSEMNVSTLELGDSALYLCASSLVGGRGNTEAFFGQGTRLTVV.

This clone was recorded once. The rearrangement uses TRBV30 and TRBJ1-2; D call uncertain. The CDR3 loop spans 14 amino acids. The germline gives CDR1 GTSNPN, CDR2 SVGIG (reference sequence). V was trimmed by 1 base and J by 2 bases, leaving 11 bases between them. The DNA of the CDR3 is TGTGCCTGGAGTGCCTCTGAGAGGAACTATGGCTACACCTTC. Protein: CAWSASERNYGYTF.

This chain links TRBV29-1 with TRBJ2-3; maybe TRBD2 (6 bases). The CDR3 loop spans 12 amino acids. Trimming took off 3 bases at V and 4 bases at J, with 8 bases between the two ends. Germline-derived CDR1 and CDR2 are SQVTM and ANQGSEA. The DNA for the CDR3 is TGCAGCGTTGAGGGACTTCCAGATACGCAGTATTTT. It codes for CSVEGLPDTQYF.

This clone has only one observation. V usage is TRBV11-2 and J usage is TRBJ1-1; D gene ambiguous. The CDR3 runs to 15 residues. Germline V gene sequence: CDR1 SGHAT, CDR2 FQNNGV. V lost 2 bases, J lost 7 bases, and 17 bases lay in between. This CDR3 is CASSLRRGGVVEAFF. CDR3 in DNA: TGTGCCAGCAGCTTAAGGCGGGGAGGTGTGGTTGAAGCTTTCTTT.

The CDR3 sequence is CASRTGAMGYTF. The CDR3 DNA reads as TGTGCCAGCAGGACAGGGGCCATGGGCTACACCTTC. This chain uses TRBV6-5 with TRBJ1-2; 8 bases fit TRBD1. V shed 6 bases and J 8 bases; nucleotides not matched to a gene: 5. Germline V gene lookup returns CDR1 MNHEY and CDR2 SVGAGI. The CDR3 is made up of 12 amino acids.

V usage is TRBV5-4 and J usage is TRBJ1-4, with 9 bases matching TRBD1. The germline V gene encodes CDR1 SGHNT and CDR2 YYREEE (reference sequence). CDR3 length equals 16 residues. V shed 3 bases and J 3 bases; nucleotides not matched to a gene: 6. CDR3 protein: CASSSGTGLPNEKLFF. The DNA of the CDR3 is TGTGCCAGCAGCTCGGGGACAGGGCTTCCTAATGAAAAACTGTTTTTT.

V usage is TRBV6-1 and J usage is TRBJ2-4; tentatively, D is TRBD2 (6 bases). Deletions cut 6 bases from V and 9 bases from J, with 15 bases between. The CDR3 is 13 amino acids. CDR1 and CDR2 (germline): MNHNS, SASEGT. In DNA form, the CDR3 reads TGTGCCAGCAGCCGGGAGATTAAGGCCATTCAGTACTTC. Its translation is CASSREIKAIQYF.

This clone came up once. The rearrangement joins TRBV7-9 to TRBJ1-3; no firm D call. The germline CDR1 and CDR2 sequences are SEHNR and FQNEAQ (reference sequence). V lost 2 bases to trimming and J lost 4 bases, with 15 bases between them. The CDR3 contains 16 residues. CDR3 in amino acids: CASSLSAVLPGNTIYF. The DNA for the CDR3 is TGTGCCAGCAGCTTAAGCGCCGTCTTACCCGGAAACACCATATATTTT. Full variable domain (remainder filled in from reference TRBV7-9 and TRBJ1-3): DTGVSQNPRHKITKRGQNVTFRCDPISEHNRLYWYRQTLGQGPEFLTYFQNEAQLEKSRLLSDRFSAERPKGSFSTLEIQRTEQGDSAMYLCASSLSAVLPGNTIYFGEGSWLTVV.

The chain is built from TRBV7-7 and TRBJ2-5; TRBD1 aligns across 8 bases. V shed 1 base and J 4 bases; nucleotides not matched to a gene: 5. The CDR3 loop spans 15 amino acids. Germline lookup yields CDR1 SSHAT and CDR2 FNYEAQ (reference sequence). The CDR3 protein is CASSLVDRVSETQYF. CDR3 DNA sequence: TGTGCCAGCAGCTTAGTGGACAGGGTGTCAGAGACCCAGTACTTC.

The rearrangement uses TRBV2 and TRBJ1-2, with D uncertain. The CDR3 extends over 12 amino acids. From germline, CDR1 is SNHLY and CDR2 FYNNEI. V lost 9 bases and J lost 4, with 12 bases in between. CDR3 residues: CASLDGIYGYTF. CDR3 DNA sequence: TGTGCCAGTTTAGACGGGATCTATGGCTACACCTTC.

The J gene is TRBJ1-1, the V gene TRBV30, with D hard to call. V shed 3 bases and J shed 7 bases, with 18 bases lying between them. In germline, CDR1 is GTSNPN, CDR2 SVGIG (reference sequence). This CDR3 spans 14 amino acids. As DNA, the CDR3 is TGTGCCTGGAGCTCCGAGATGCTGCTTCGTGAAGCTTTCTTT. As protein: CAWSSEMLLREAFF.

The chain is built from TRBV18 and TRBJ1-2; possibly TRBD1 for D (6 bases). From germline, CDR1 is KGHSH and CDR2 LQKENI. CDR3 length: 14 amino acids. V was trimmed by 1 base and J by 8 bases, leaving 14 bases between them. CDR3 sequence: CASSPLSGEGGYTF. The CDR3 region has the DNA TGTGCCAGCTCACCACTGTCAGGGGAAGGCGGCTACACCTTC. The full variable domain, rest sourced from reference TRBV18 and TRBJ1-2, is NAGVMQNPRHLVRRRGQEARLRCSPMKGHSHVYWYRQLPEEGLKFMVYLQKENIIDESGMPKERFSAEFPKEGPSILRIQQVVRGDSAAYFCASSPLSGEGGYTFGSGTRLTVV.